This T cell receptor beta chain derives from a study of cytomegalovirus exposure and HLA in healthy donors. Study conclusions and caveats: Reports indicate that TCR beta sequences accurately predicted the HLA-A and HLA-B alleles of most subjects. Later analysis suggested links between common viral pathogens and several top significant clusters.

This CDR3 has 14 residues. Looked up from germline, CDR1 is ENHRY and CDR2 is SYGVKD. Trimming took off 3 bases at V and 5 bases at J, with 10 bases between the two ends. Amplification used 60 Vbeta primers and 13 Jbeta primers. Measured with immunoSEQ multiplex PCR; TCRdb has only the in-frame clones, and not every one. The sample yields 75,000 to 90,000 clones, about four fifths seen once. On this clone itself: Its target is not known.

This clonotype was obtained from a woman in her thirties or forties in good health and CMV-seropositive. The sample comprised PBMCs. This chain joins TRBV10-3 and TRBJ2-2, with D maybe TRBD1 (5 bases). CDR3 in amino acids: CAISDSRTTGELFF. The CDR3 DNA reads TGTGCCATCAGTGACTCTCGGACAACCGGGGAGCTGTTTTTT.